These 26 T cell receptor beta chains came from one sample sequenced in a study of T cells in Graves' hyperthyroidism and ophthalmopathy. The investigators amplified TCR beta CDR3 regions from RNA transcripts. The HTBI set primed first-round TCR CDR3 RT-PCR. TCRdb called the multiplex PCR reads again in MiXCR, with one record for every CDR3 protein. The data show 95,000 to 110,000 distinct CDR3 sequences, with 47% seen just once and approximately 24% held by the top ten. Sequencing was done on a sample of blood. The receptors originated from a man aged 40-49 years with Graves' hyperthyroidism.

This clonotype was found many times. CDR3 region: CASNPGTDFQPQHF. The CDR3 nucleotides read TGTGCCAGCAACCCTGGGACAGATTTTCAGCCCCAGCATTTT. This chain connects TRBV6-1 to TRBJ1-5, with TRBD1 identical over 7 bases. V shed 7 bases, J shed 6 bases, and the junction held 9 bases outside the gene matches. Germline-derived CDR1 and CDR2 are MNHNS and SASEGT. CDR3 length: 14 residues.

This clonotype was seen at least ten times. This chain uses TRBV11-3 with TRBJ1-1, with a weak D call TRBD1 (6 bases). The V gene's germline CDR1 is SGHNT and CDR2 YENEEA. V was shortened by 1 base and J by 7 bases, with 13 bases between the two germline ends. CDR3 length equals 14 residues. The CDR3 protein is CASSLGRDKVEAFF. Here the CDR3 DNA reads TGTGCCAGCAGCTTAGGGCGGGACAAGGTTGAAGCTTTCTTT.

This clonotype was seen ten or more times. This chain uses TRBV11-2 with TRBJ2-7, with 9 bases aligning to TRBD2. The CDR3 runs to 15 residues. Germline lookup yields CDR1 SGHAT and CDR2 FQNNGV. The V and J ends lost 0 bases and 2 bases, in that order; junction bases with no gene match: 2. The CDR3, as DNA: TGTGCCAGCAGCTTAGATGCTAGCGGGACCTACGAGCAGTACTTC. Translated: CASSLDASGTYEQYF.

This clonotype has a count of ten or more. The J gene is TRBJ2-7, the V gene TRBV4-2, with D unclear. Per germline, CDR1 LGHNA and CDR2 YNFKEQ. This CDR3 spans 13 amino acids. V dropped 2 bases and J dropped 6 bases, with 11 bases sitting between them. The CDR3 DNA sequence: TGTGCCAGCAGCCAATACAAGGCTCGCGAGCAGTACTTC. The encoded protein is CASSQYKAREQYF.

This clonotype is a singleton in its sample. This chain joins TRBV5-6 and TRBJ2-5, with 7 bases lining up with TRBD2. This CDR3 region has 14 residues. Per the germline V gene, CDR1 is SGHDT and CDR2 is YYEEEE. With 7 bases clipped from V and 4 bases from J, the junction kept 10 bases outside the gene matches. For the CDR3, the DNA is TGTGCCAGCTGGAAACCAGGGAGGGTAGAGACCCAGTACTTC. Encoded protein: CASWKPGRVETQYF. Full variable domain (remainder filled in from reference TRBV5-6 and TRBJ2-5): DAGVTQSPTHLIKTRGQQVTLRCSPKSGHDTVSWYQQALGQGPQFIFQYYEEEERQRGNFPDRFSGHQFPNYSSELNVNALLLGDSALYLCASWKPGRVETQYFGPGTRLLVL.

The rearrangement joins TRBV10-3 to TRBJ1-4; possible D gene TRBD1, 6 bases. V shed 2 bases and J shed 4 bases, with 14 bases lying between them. CDR3 length: 16 amino acids. Looked up from germline, CDR1 is ENHRY and CDR2 is SYGVKD. The CDR3 reads CAISEKGGGGNEKLFF. As DNA, the CDR3 is TGTGCCATCAGTGAGAAAGGGGGGGGTGGTAATGAAAAACTGTTTTTT.

V gene TRBV7-2 combines with J gene TRBJ1-5; D might be TRBD1 (6 bases). CDR3 size: 16 residues. The V end was cut by 6 bases, the J end by 5 bases, with 20 bases between. In germline, CDR1 is SGHTA, CDR2 FQGNSA. DNA for the CDR3: TGTGCCAGCAGTTACGTTTGGGGGCGCGAGGATCAGCCCCAGCATTTT. Amino acids: CASSYVWGREDQPQHF.

J is TRBJ2-2 and V is TRBV7-3; TRBD1 aligns across 9 bases. CDR1 SGHTA and CDR2 FQGTGA come from the germline V gene. There are 15 residues in the CDR3. Trimming cost V 0 bases and J 10 bases; bases outside gene matches: 6. The CDR3 reads CASSLTGTGPTELFF. For the CDR3, the DNA is TGTGCCAGCAGCTTAACCGGGACAGGGCCGACGGAGCTGTTTTTT.

With respect to this clonotype: The germline gene is not matched at one end of the junction; a read error may be the cause. The rearrangement joins TRBV7-2 to TRBJ1-6; D gene ambiguous. The germline V gene encodes CDR1 SGHTA and CDR2 FQGNSA. This CDR3 is 14 amino acids long. Here the CDR3 DNA reads TGTGCCAGCAGCGTACTCTTCGGGAATTCACCCCTCAACTTT. Translating it yields CASSVLFGNSPLNF.

This clonotype came up many times. The rearrangement joins TRBV12-3 or TRBV12-4 to TRBJ1-5, with D unclear. The CDR3 spans 13 residues. Deletions cut 7 bases from V and 4 bases from J, with 11 bases between. CDR3 bases: TGTGCCAGCATCCTTGGTGGAAATCAGCCCCAGCATTTT. Translated: CASILGGNQPQHF.

In this sample, this clonotype turned up many times. The chain has TRBV7-8 and TRBJ2-7; TRBD1 matches 10 bases. This CDR3 spans 13 amino acids. CDR1 is SGHVS and CDR2 is FQNEAQ in the germline V gene. The ends lost 4 bases at V and 4 bases at J; junction bases unmatched: 1. The CDR3: CASSWDRGYEQYF. CDR3 bases: TGTGCCAGCAGCTGGGACAGGGGATACGAGCAGTACTTC.

With respect to this clonotype: A junction boundary mismatches the germline segment, possibly from a read error. The chain couples TRBV7-2 to TRBJ2-7; possibly TRBD1 for D (5 bases). The CDR3 covers 16 residues. Germline CDR1 reads SGHTA; CDR2 reads FQGNSA. The CDR3 coding sequence is TGCGCCAGCAGCCAAGGGGCTAGTAGCCCCGCCTACGAGCAGTACTTC. It codes for CASSQGASSPAYEQYF.

Details on this clonotype: The CDR3 end shows no conserved phenylalanine or tryptophan, and so a read error is likely. Because the CDR3's place on the DNA is in doubt, the DNA is left out and the CDR3 is given as listed by TCRdb. The chain combines TRBV15 with TRBJ1-1; the table assigns TRBD1, which was not confirmed against the DNA. Germline V gene lookup returns CDR1 LNHNV and CDR2 YYDKDF (reference sequence). The CDR3 is 9 amino acids long, termini counted. The CDR3 spells CATSTGTGR.

In the case of this clonotype: This CDR3 is missing its conserved last phenylalanine or tryptophan, likely due to a read error. The DNA is left out, because the CDR3 cannot be placed on it with certainty; the CDR3 is given as TCRdb lists it. The V and J genes are TRBV14 and TRBJ2-1; TRBD1, the D gene given by the table, was not confirmed from the DNA. The CDR3 has 11 residues if both end residues are counted. Per germline, CDR1 SGHDN and CDR2 FVKESK. The CDR3 sequence is CASSKGQGTII.

This clonotype was picked up a small number of times. The genes are TRBV7-8 and TRBJ2-7; D perhaps matches TRBD2 (5 bases). This CDR3 contains 16 residues. Trimming left V 2 bases short and J 0 bases short, with 14 bases between. Germline V lookup: CDR1 SGHVS, CDR2 FQNEAQ. CDR3 coding DNA: TGTGCCAGCAGCTTATTATCTGGGAGAACCTCCTACGAGCAGTACTTC. Translation gives CASSLLSGRTSYEQYF.

On this clonotype: The CDR3 end shows no conserved phenylalanine or tryptophan, and so a read error is likely. The chain recombines TRBV29-1 with TRBJ1-1; 10 nucleotides agree with TRBD1. The length of the CDR3 is 12 residues. Germline lookup yields CDR1 SQVTM and CDR2 ANQGSEA. CDR3 DNA: TGCAACGTCGACAGGGGGCCAACTGAAGCTTTCCTT. Amino acid sequence: CNVDRGPTEAFL.

The chain employs TRBV9 and TRBJ1-1, with TRBD1 identical over 7 bases. V trimming: 4 bases; J trimming: 0 bases; junction bases outside the gene matches: 12. Germline V gene sequence: CDR1 SGDLS, CDR2 YYNGEE. CDR3 size: 17 residues. The CDR3 nucleotides read TGTGCCAGCAGCCAAGATTCCGGGACAGTGATGAACACTGAAGCTTTCTTT. Amino acid sequence: CASSQDSGTVMNTEAFF.

In this sample, this clonotype turned up many times. The chain recombines TRBV28 with TRBJ1-1; tentatively, D is TRBD1 (5 bases). Trimming shortened V by 10 bases and J by 1 base, and 10 bases separated the two germline ends. Germline CDR1 is MDHEN and CDR2 is SYDVKM. This CDR3 is built from 12 residues. CDR3 protein: CATQGWNTEAFF. CDR3 coding DNA: TGTGCCACTCAGGGCTGGAACACTGAAGCTTTCTTT.

The chain couples TRBV2 to TRBJ2-5; D is possibly TRBD2 (5 bases). The germline gives CDR1 SNHLY, CDR2 FYNNEI. The CDR3 is 15 residues long. V dropped 4 bases and J dropped 5 bases, with 17 bases sitting between them. CDR3 protein: CASSGGIAFGETQYF. DNA of the CDR3: TGTGCCAGCAGTGGAGGGATAGCGTTCGGGGAGACCCAGTACTTC.

This clonotype was recorded at least ten times. The V and J genes are TRBV7-6 and TRBJ2-5; 7 bases map to TRBD1. With 1 base clipped from V and 0 bases from J, the junction kept 2 bases outside the gene matches. CDR3 size: 15 residues. Germline V gene sequence: CDR1 SGHVS, CDR2 FNYEAQ. The CDR3 region has the DNA TGTGCCAGCAGCTTAGAGGGGACAGACCAAGAGACCCAGTACTTC. Its translation is CASSLEGTDQETQYF.

This sequence joins TRBV7-2 and TRBJ2-7; D tentatively fits TRBD1 or TRBD2 (7 bases each). Germline V gene data show CDR1 as SGHTA and CDR2 as FQGNSA. This CDR3 contains 14 residues. The germline V and J ends were trimmed by 6 bases and 1 base, with 13 bases remaining between them. CDR3 in DNA: TGTGCCAGCAGGGGGGGGACAGCATCCTACGAGCAGTACGTC. This sequence encodes CASRGGTASYEQYV.

This clonotype was picked up many times. The rearrangement links TRBV7-8 to TRBJ1-1; perhaps TRBD1 as D (6 bases). V dropped 3 bases and J dropped 6 bases, with 8 bases sitting between them. CDR1 and CDR2 (germline): SGHVS, FQNEAQ. The CDR3 runs to 12 residues. The CDR3 spells CASSFRQAEAFF. CDR3 DNA: TGTGCCAGCAGCTTCAGACAGGCTGAAGCTTTCTTT.

With respect to this clonotype: A much bigger clone sits one base away, suggesting this may be a read error. This rearrangement joins TRBV6-5 to TRBJ1-4; 11 bases line up with TRBD1. CDR1 MNHEY and CDR2 SVGAGI come from the germline V gene. CDR3 length equals 15 residues. The CDR3 loop reads CTSSYSFGQGAKLFF. As DNA, the CDR3 is TGTACCAGCAGTTACTCGTTTGGACAGGGGGCAAAACTGTTTTTT.

Regarding this clonotype: One end of the junction varies from germline; a read error may be responsible. This rearrangement joins TRBV7-7 to TRBJ2-7; either TRBD1 or TRBD2 may supply D (5 bases each). This CDR3 has 16 amino acids. Germline V gene data show CDR1 as SSHAT and CDR2 as FNYEAQ (reference sequence). CDR3: CASSLGTGWNSYEQYF. The CDR3 DNA reads as TGTGCTAGCAGCCTCGGGACCGGGTGGAACTCCTACGAGCAGTACTTC.

This clonotype was counted at least ten times. The rearrangement links TRBV7-6 to TRBJ2-1, with 7 positions matching TRBD1. V dropped 0 bases and J dropped 2; count of bases not matched to a gene: 4. Germline V gene sequence: CDR1 SGHVS, CDR2 FNYEAQ. The length of the CDR3 is 16 residues. The chain's CDR3 is CASSLARQGAYNEQFF. As DNA, the CDR3 is TGTGCCAGCAGCTTAGCGCGGCAGGGGGCCTACAATGAGCAGTTCTTC.

A note on this clonotype: A much larger clone is a single base away; this may be a read error. The chain has TRBV6-6 and TRBJ2-3, with 7 bases lining up with TRBD2. The V gene's germline CDR1 is MNHNY and CDR2 SVGAGI (reference sequence). Trimming at V came to 1 base and at J to 8 bases, leaving 0 bases not matched to a gene. The CDR3 contains 12 residues. As DNA, the CDR3 is TGTGCCAGCAGTTACTGGGGGGGTACGCAGTATTTT. It codes for CASSYWGGTQYF.